The rows below give T cell receptor beta chains drawn from one sample of a study of cytomegalovirus exposure and HLA in healthy donors. TCRdb keeps only in-frame clones here, not all; method: immunoSEQ multiplex PCR. Counted here are 150,000 to 200,000 clones, approximately 79% occurring once; the ten biggest clones make up over 12%. Sequenced sample: PBMCs. The receptor source for this set is a man aged 45-65 years in good health and CMV-seropositive. The CDR3 runs from the conserved cysteine through the conserved F or W. D genes are given only for firm matches. A row's size may be missing; if present it is once, few, many or a size class.

CDR3 DNA | CDR3 protein | V gene | clone size | J gene | D gene
TGTGCCAGCAGTCGTATGATCCAGGGGTCCCCAAATGAAAAACTGTTTTTT | CASSRMIQGSPNEKLFF | TRBV28 | - | TRBJ1-4 | -
TGTGCCAGCAGTACTGGACAGGTTCTGTTTTTT | CASSTGQVLFF | TRBV7-6 | once | TRBJ1-4 | TRBD1
TGCGCCAGCAGCTTTCAGGGGGCAAGGAATGAGCAGTTCTTC | CASSFQGARNEQFF | TRBV5-1 | - | TRBJ2-1 | TRBD1
TGTGCCAGCAGCCCCCCGGAAGGGGATCAGGGCTACACCTTC | CASSPPEGDQGYTF | TRBV6-5 | - | TRBJ1-2 | -
TGTGCCAGCAGCTTATGGACAGAGAGCTATGGCTACACCTTC | CASSLWTESYGYTF | TRBV7-9 | - | TRBJ1-2 | -
TGCAGCGCCATGGGACTAACGTACAATGAGCAGTTCTTC | CSAMGLTYNEQFF | TRBV29-1 | - | TRBJ2-1 | TRBD2
TGTGCCAGCAGCTTAGGGACGACCCGGAGGAACTCTGAAGCTTTCTTT | CASSLGTTRRNSEAFF | TRBV7-9 | - | TRBJ1-1 | -
TGTGCCAGCAGCCAAGGGGACACCATATATTTT | CASSQGDTIYF | TRBV11-2 | - | TRBJ1-3 | -
TGTGCCAGCAGTTTATCGAAGGGGAGGAGTGCCTACGAGCAGTACTTC | CASSLSKGRSAYEQYF | TRBV27 | - | TRBJ2-7 | -
TGTGCCAGCAGTTTTGGGACTAGCGGGTACAATGAGCAGTTCTTC | CASSFGTSGYNEQFF | TRBV28 | - | TRBJ2-1 | TRBD2
TGCGCCAGCAGCCAAGAGAGGGACAGGGATTGGGTCTATGGCTACACCTTC | CASSQERDRDWVYGYTF | TRBV4-1 | - | TRBJ1-2 | TRBD1
TGTGCCATCAGTGAGGGGACAGGGGGCTATGAAAAACTGTTTTTT | CAISEGTGGYEKLFF | TRBV10-3 | - | TRBJ1-4 | TRBD1
TGCGCCAGCAGCCAGGACAGCGCGCGGGAGCAGTACTTC | CASSQDSAREQYF | TRBV4-1 | few | TRBJ2-7 | -
TGTGCCAGCAGTGAAGAGCGGGGCTTTACGCAGTATTTT | CASSEERGFTQYF | TRBV6-1 | - | TRBJ2-3 | TRBD2
TGTGCCAGCAGCTTGATGGGGGCAGGGCCCCACGAGCAGTACTTC | CASSLMGAGPHEQYF | TRBV5-4 | - | TRBJ2-7 | -
TGTGCCAGCAGACAGCACTATGGCTACACCTTC | CASRQHYGYTF | TRBV6-1 | - | TRBJ1-2 | -
TGTGCCAGCAGCCTGGGACAGGGCTTTAGGGCACCCCTCCACTTT | CASSLGQGFRAPLHF | TRBV6-6 | once | TRBJ1-6 | TRBD1
- | CASSVYSVRGVNQPQHF | TRBV10-1 | few | TRBJ1-5 | -
TGTGCCAGCAGTGAAGCGCTTTTCTTCCTAGCCGGGTCCCAAGAGACCCAGTACTTC | CASSEALFFLAGSQETQYF | TRBV2 | few | TRBJ2-5 | -
TGTGCCAGCAGTTTACACGTAGAAAACTATGGCTACACCTTC | CASSLHVENYGYTF | TRBV28 | few | TRBJ1-2 | -
TGTGCCTGGAATCTCGGGAACACCGGGGAGCTGTTTTTT | CAWNLGNTGELFF | TRBV30 | - | TRBJ2-2 | -
TGTGCCATCAGTGAGCGGACTAGCGGGGGGCCTGCAGATACGCAGTATTTT | CAISERTSGGPADTQYF | TRBV10-3 | - | TRBJ2-3 | TRBD2
TGCGCCAGCAGCCAAGACCCAGGTCCGACAGGGGGCTTGTTGTGG | CASSQDPGPTGGLLW | TRBV4-3 | - | TRBJ1-1 | TRBD1
TGTGCCAGCAGCTTAGTACCGGGACAGCCTTACGAGCAGTACTTC | CASSLVPGQPYEQYF | TRBV11-1 | - | TRBJ2-7 | TRBD1
TGTGCCAGCAGCTTTTCGGACGGGGAGACCGGGGAGCTGTTTTTT | CASSFSDGETGELFF | TRBV7-7 | few | TRBJ2-2 | -
TGTGCCACCAGCAGGCAAGCCAGGGGCGGGGGAGAGACCCAGTACTTC | CATSRQARGGGETQYF | TRBV15 | - | TRBJ2-5 | -
TGCGCCAGCAGCTTGGGTGACAGGGGACTGTCACCCCTCCACTTT | CASSLGDRGLSPLHF | TRBV5-1 | - | TRBJ1-6 | TRBD1
TGTGCCAGCAGTTACTTGGGGCGGGGGGGCACAGATACGCAGTATTTT | CASSYLGRGGTDTQYF | TRBV6-5 | - | TRBJ2-3 | TRBD2